Following are 7 T cell receptor beta chains from one sample sequenced in a study of T cell responses to AZD1222 COVID-19 vaccine. The repertoire was sequenced with immunoSEQ multiplex PCR; TCRdb's copy has only in-frame clones and lacks some. The data contain about 130,000 clones, around nine tenths of them singletons. Sequences were derived from peripheral blood, sampled on day 0 of AZD1222 vaccination. These receptors were collected from an adult in good health.

This chain joins TRBV6-2 or TRBV6-3 and TRBJ1-1, with D unresolved. The V end lost 6 bases, the J end lost 8 bases, and 16 bases lay between the germline ends. The CDR3 is 13 amino acids. Germline V gene lookup returns CDR1 MNHEY and CDR2 SVGEGT. CDR3 sequence: CASSPPSSGEAFF. CDR3 DNA sequence: TGTGCCAGCAGCCCGCCCTCATCCGGGGAAGCTTTCTTT.

The V call is TRBV4-3, the J call TRBJ1-1; tentative D call: TRBD1 (5 bases). Germline V lookup: CDR1 LGHNA, CDR2 YSLEER. This CDR3 has 15 amino acids. Trimming left V 3 bases short and J 5 bases short, with 16 bases between. CDR3 protein: CASSHHGGGVTEAFF. The CDR3 DNA reads TGCGCCAGCAGCCATCACGGTGGGGGGGTAACTGAAGCTTTCTTT.

The gene calls are TRBV5-4 and TRBJ2-7, with D uncertain. V was pared by 6 bases and J by 1 base, with 11 bases between. Germline CDR1 is SGHNT and CDR2 is YYREEE (reference sequence). The CDR3 spans 13 residues. CDR3 DNA: TGTGCCAGCACTTCCCTCCGTTCCTACGAGCAGTACTTC. Amino acid sequence: CASTSLRSYEQYF.

The CDR3 sequence is CASSVTYMNTEAFF. The CDR3 nucleotides are TGTGCCAGCAGTGTGACTTACATGAACACTGAAGCTTTCTTT. V gene TRBV2 combines with J gene TRBJ1-1, with unresolved D. Germline V lookup: CDR1 SNHLY, CDR2 FYNNEI. V was clipped by 4 bases and J by 0 bases, with 9 bases between them. CDR3 length: 14 residues.

The chain employs TRBV9 and TRBJ2-1, with TRBD1 matching 8 bases. CDR1 and CDR2 (germline): SGDLS, YYNGEE. This CDR3 has 12 amino acids. V shed 2 bases, J shed 15 bases, and the junction held 7 bases outside the gene matches. The DNA of the CDR3 is TGTGCCAGCAGCGTTGGACAGGGAGAAGTGTTCTTC. Translating gives CASSVGQGEVFF.

The chain joins TRBV27 to TRBJ1-6; D not resolved. CDR1 is MNHEY, CDR2 SMNVEV, per germline (reference sequence). This CDR3 region has 14 residues. The germline V and J ends were trimmed by 6 bases and 10 bases, with 16 bases remaining between them. The CDR3 DNA reads as TGTGCCAGCAGCCTCGGGCAGGTGGTATCACCCCTCCACTTT. Amino acids: CASSLGQVVSPLHF.

The genes are TRBV4-2 and TRBJ2-2, with 9 nucleotides matching TRBD2. Germline CDR1 LGHNA, CDR2 YNFKEQ. The CDR3 runs 18 residues. V lost 1 base and J lost 6; bases outside the gene matches: 12. For the CDR3, the DNA is TGTGCCAGCAGCCAAGGGGTGAGCGGGACTAGCCTCGCCGGGGAGCTGTTTTTT. As protein: CASSQGVSGTSLAGELFF.